A selection of T cell receptor beta chains follows, all from one sample in a study of tumor T cells in aggressive B-cell lymphoma. Repertoires were generated with immunoSEQ multiplex PCR, while TCRdb's copy carries only in-frame clones and drops some. The table records about 5,400 clones, approximately 82% of them present only once. Sequenced input: tumor tissue. These receptors all come from an adult with diffuse large B cell lymphoma. Both conserved end residues are part of each CDR3. A D gene is named only where the DNA matches it firmly. For some rows the clone size is stated as once, few or many, or as a class when expanded; others skip it.

j_call d_call clone_size cdr3_length v_call cdr3_aa cdr3_nt
TRBJ2-1 TRBD2 once 16 TRBV27 CASNKEGTSAYNEQFF TGTGCCAGCAACAAGGAAGGGACTAGCGCCTACAATGAGCAGTTCTTC
TRBJ2-1 . . 15 TRBV18 CASLSGASSYNEQFF TGTGCCAGCCTTTCAGGGGCGAGCTCCTACAATGAGCAGTTCTTC
TRBJ2-1 . few 16 TRBV11-2 CASRHRERVPYNEQFF TGTGCCAGCAGACACCGTGAGCGGGTCCCCTACAATGAGCAGTTCTTC
TRBJ2-1 TRBD1 . 19 TRBV29-1 CSVDQSGTGNRRSYNEQFF TGCAGCGTTGATCAATCAGGGACAGGGAACCGACGCTCCTACAATGAGCAGTTCTTC
TRBJ2-3 TRBD2 . 13 TRBV2 CASSEGGPNTQYF TGTGCCAGCAGTGAGGGAGGGCCGAATACGCAGTATTTT
TRBJ2-1 . . 17 TRBV19 CASSSRRGAGGGNEQFF TGTGCCAGTAGTTCCCGCAGGGGGGCGGGAGGCGGCAATGAGCAGTTCTTC
TRBJ2-3 . . 11 TRBV14 CASRATDTQYF TGTGCCAGCAGGGCTACAGATACGCAGTATTTT
TRBJ1-1 TRBD1 few 14 TRBV27 CASRRDRVNTEAFF TGTGCCAGCAGGAGAGACAGGGTGAACACTGAAGCTTTCTTT
TRBJ2-1 . . 15 TRBV9 CASSVATGGQFEQFF TGTGCCAGCAGCGTAGCTACCGGGGGGCAATTTGAGCAGTTCTTC
TRBJ2-7 . . 11 TRBV20-1 CSASVGREQYF TGCAGTGCTAGCGTGGGGCGCGAGCAGTACTTC
TRBJ2-7 . . 11 TRBV27 CASSSLYEQYF TGTGCCAGCAGTTCCCTCTACGAGCAGTACTTC
TRBJ2-3 . . 15 TRBV6-6 CASSYSRLDTDTQYF TGTGCCAGCAGTTACTCGCGACTAGACACAGATACGCAGTATTTT
TRBJ2-2 . once 14 TRBV18 CASSPPTNTGELFF TGTGCCAGCTCACCCCCAACGAACACCGGGGAGCTGTTTTTT
TRBJ2-5 TRBD2 . 15 TRBV18 CASSPTGLAGETQYF TGTGCCAGCTCCCCTACGGGACTAGCTGGGGAGACCCAGTACTTC
TRBJ2-1 TRBD1 . 15 TRBV7-9 CASSLQGANYNEQFF TGTGCCAGCAGCTTACAGGGGGCCAATTACAATGAGCAGTTCTTC
TRBJ2-7 TRBD2 once 15 TRBV29-1 CSVEEGLRGSREQYF TGCAGCGTTGAAGAGGGACTACGCGGGAGTAGGGAGCAGTACTTC
TRBJ1-2 TRBD1 . 15 TRBV5-1 CASSSGTGGFYGYTF TGCGCCAGCAGCTCTGGGACAGGGGGCTTCTATGGCTACACCTTC
TRBJ2-3 TRBD2 . 18 TRBV4-1 CASSQRGLAGGDTDTQYF TGCGCCAGCAGCCAGAGGGGACTAGCGGGAGGGGATACAGATACGCAGTATTTT
TRBJ2-1 TRBD1 . 15 TRBV10-3 CAISPLPRQGNEQFF TGTGCCATCAGCCCGCTCCCACGACAGGGAAATGAGCAGTTCTTC
TRBJ2-5 . . 14 TRBV7-7 CASSLRRDGETQYF TGTGCTAGCAGCCTCCGGCGGGACGGAGAGACCCAGTACTTC
TRBJ2-1 . . 14 TRBV10-1 CASSDQASYNEQFF TGCGCCAGCAGTGACCAGGCAAGCTACAATGAGCAGTTCTTC
TRBJ2-1 TRBD2 . 22 TRBV12-5 CAGMPGTYGTSGRARGYNEQFF TGTGCTGGGATGCCCGGGACCTATGGGACTAGCGGGAGGGCAAGGGGCTACAATGAGCAGTTCTTC
TRBJ2-3 TRBD1 . 15 TRBV9 CASSPRQGYTDTQYF TGTGCCAGCAGCCCCAGACAGGGATACACAGATACGCAGTATTTT
TRBJ2-7 TRBD2 . 13 TRBV6-1 CASSAREFNEQYF TGTGCCAGCAGTGCGCGGGAGTTCAACGAGCAGTACTTC
TRBJ1-1 TRBD1 . 15 TRBV5-6 CASSLSGGLNTEAFF TGTGCCAGCAGCTTGTCAGGGGGCTTGAACACTGAAGCTTTCTTT
TRBJ2-7 TRBD1 . 16 TRBV5-1 CASSLGGTGSSYEQYF TGCGCCAGCAGCTTGGGGGGGACAGGGAGCTCCTACGAGCAGTACTTC
TRBJ2-7 TRBD2 . 12 TRBV5-6 CASSLGGTMYYF TGTGCCAGCAGCTTGGGTGGGACTATGTACTACTTC
TRBJ2-1 . . 14 TRBV29-1 CSVTLQGSYNEQFF TGCAGCGTGACCCTCCAGGGCTCCTACAATGAGCAGTTCTTC